The 13 T cell receptor beta chains below all came from one sample that was sequenced in a study of Graves' ophthalmopathy and Graves' hyperthyroidism. RNA transcripts were the source from which TCR beta CDR3 regions were amplified. Amplification began with first-round RT-PCR using HTBI primers, then second-round multiplex PCR was performed. One entry per CDR3 protein, called by TCRdb with MiXCR from the multiplex PCR reads. Of around 660,000 distinct CDR3 sequences listed, about 41% were seen once; the top ten hold more than 2.5%. Sequencing was performed on peripheral blood. All receptors come from an adult man with Graves' ophthalmopathy.

This clonotype appeared many times. The J gene is TRBJ2-6, the V gene TRBV5-8; 9 positions match TRBD1. Germline CDR1 reads SGHTS; CDR2 reads YDEGEE. The CDR3 length is 15 residues. Unmatched junction bases numbered 3, after V lost 4 bases and J lost 4 bases. In nucleotides, the CDR3 is TGTGCCAGCAGCGGGACAGGGACAGGGGCCAACGTCCTGACTTTC. It encodes CASSGTGTGANVLTF.

This chain uses TRBV12-3 or TRBV12-4 with TRBJ1-1, with 10 bases identical to TRBD1. The CDR3 extends over 14 amino acids. V gave up 6 bases and J gave up 6 bases; unmatched junction bases: 7. CDR3 in amino acids: CASSTGQGTPEAFF. The DNA of the CDR3 is TGTGCCAGCAGCACGGGACAGGGGACCCCTGAAGCTTTCTTT.

This clonotype was recorded many times. The V gene is TRBV30, the J gene TRBJ2-2; TRBD1 matches at 10 bases. Per the germline V gene, CDR1 is GTSNPN and CDR2 is SVGIG (reference sequence). V gave up 3 bases and J gave up 4 bases; unmatched junction bases: 5. This CDR3 comprises 15 residues. CDR3 coding DNA: TGTGCCTGGAGAGACAGGGGGCGGCTCACCGGGGAGCTGTTTTTT. Protein product: CAWRDRGRLTGELFF. Drawing the rest from reference TRBV30 and TRBJ2-2, the complete variable domain is SQTIHQWPATLVQPVGSPLSLECTVEGTSNPNLYWYRQAAGRGLQLLFYSVGIGQISSEVPQNLSASRPQDRQFILSSKKLLLSDSGFYLCAWRDRGRLTGELFFGEGSRLTVL.

The CDR3 protein is CASSPRTSGAHYEQYF. DNA of the CDR3: TGTGCCAGCTCACCAAGGACTAGCGGGGCCCACTACGAGCAGTACTTC. This chain uses TRBV25-1 with TRBJ2-7; 12 bases align to TRBD2. This CDR3 is 16 amino acids long. The V gene's germline CDR1 is MGHDK and CDR2 SYGVNS. The trim removed 8 bases at V and 3 bases at J, leaving 11 bases unmatched.

The table lists this clonotype with a few counts. The germline gene is not matched at one end of the junction; a read error may be the cause. This rearrangement joins TRBV11-2 to TRBJ2-7, with D maybe TRBD1 (5 bases). The CDR3 extends over 16 amino acids. Germline loops: CDR1 SGHAT, CDR2 FQNNGV. CDR3 sequence reads: CASSQGPAGQAYEQYF. Here the CDR3 DNA reads TGCGCCAGCAGCCAAGGTCCGGCAGGGCAGGCCTACGAGCAGTACTTC.

Comments on this clonotype: A read error may account for a junction end that differs from germline. The chain uses TRBV20-1 and TRBJ2-5; 10 bases are shared with TRBD2. The germline V gene encodes CDR1 DFQATT and CDR2 SNEGSKA (reference sequence). CDR3 size: 15 residues. The DNA for the CDR3 is TGCAATGCTAGTGGGCTAGCGGGAGTTTTGGAGACCCAGTACTTC. This codes for CNASGLAGVLETQYF.

In its sample, this clonotype was seen many times. The junction departs from germline at one end; a sequencing error may be responsible. The rearrangement links TRBV10-3 to TRBJ2-7; TRBD1 matches 12 bases. This CDR3 region has 15 residues. Germline V gene lookup returns CDR1 ENHRY and CDR2 SYGVKD. CDR3 nucleotide sequence: TGTGCCAGCAGTGAAGGGACAGGGGGCCCCTACGAGCAGTACTTC. Protein sequence: CASSEGTGGPYEQYF.

This clonotype showed up just a few times. V usage is TRBV4-2 and J usage is TRBJ1-1; 7 bases fit TRBD1. Germline loops: CDR1 LGHNA, CDR2 YNFKEQ. The ends lost 0 bases at V and 3 bases at J; junction bases unmatched: 4. The CDR3 has 15 amino acids. CDR3 DNA: TGTGCCAGCAGCCAAGAGGGTGACAGGGACACTGAAGCTTTCTTT. This gives the protein CASSQEGDRDTEAFF.

A remark on this clonotype: Because the CDR3's place on the DNA is in doubt, the DNA is left out and the CDR3 is given as listed by TCRdb. This chain uses TRBV25-1 with TRBJ2-7; TRBD1, the D gene given by the table, was not confirmed from the DNA. The CDR3 has 20 residues if both end residues are counted. CDR1 and CDR2 (germline): MGHDK, SYGVNS. CDR3 sequence: CASSIYLCSVELQGPYEQYF.

Only a few counts were recorded for this clonotype. This chain joins TRBV12-3 or TRBV12-4 and TRBJ2-7; D may match TRBD1 or TRBD2 (6 bases each). The CDR3 covers 15 residues. Trimming removed 6 bases from V and 1 base from J, with 16 bases in between. CDR3 nucleotide sequence: TGTGCCAGCAGCCCGAGGGGGGCGGTGTCCTACGAGCAGTACTTC. Translation: CASSPRGAVSYEQYF.

Many counts were recorded for this clonotype. The chain combines TRBV19 with TRBJ2-7, with 7 nucleotides matching TRBD1. From germline, CDR1 is LNHDA and CDR2 SQIVND (reference sequence). Germline trimming cut 6 bases from V and 4 bases from J; bases unmatched to any gene: 6. The CDR3 contains 13 residues. CDR3 DNA sequence: TGTGCCAGTAGCCCAGGGACAGCGTACGAGCAGTACTTC. This sequence encodes CASSPGTAYEQYF.

The CDR3 reads CASSPDRNREGYTF. In DNA, the CDR3 is TGTGCCAGCAGCCCGGACAGGAATCGAGAGGGCTACACCTTC. The genes are TRBV7-9 and TRBJ1-2; 7 bases agree with TRBD1. CDR3 size: 14 residues. Trimming at V came to 5 bases and at J to 8 bases, leaving 11 bases not matched to a gene. Germline CDR1 SEHNR, CDR2 FQNEAQ (reference sequence).

The V gene is TRBV9, the J gene TRBJ2-5; 11 bases align to TRBD2. V lost 3 bases to trimming and J lost 5 bases; unmatched junction nucleotides: 6. In germline, CDR1 is SGDLS, CDR2 YYNGEE. CDR3 length: 15 amino acids. CDR3 amino acids: CASSDSGGAFETQYF. The CDR3 DNA follows: TGTGCCAGCAGCGATAGCGGGGGGGCCTTTGAGACCCAGTACTTC.